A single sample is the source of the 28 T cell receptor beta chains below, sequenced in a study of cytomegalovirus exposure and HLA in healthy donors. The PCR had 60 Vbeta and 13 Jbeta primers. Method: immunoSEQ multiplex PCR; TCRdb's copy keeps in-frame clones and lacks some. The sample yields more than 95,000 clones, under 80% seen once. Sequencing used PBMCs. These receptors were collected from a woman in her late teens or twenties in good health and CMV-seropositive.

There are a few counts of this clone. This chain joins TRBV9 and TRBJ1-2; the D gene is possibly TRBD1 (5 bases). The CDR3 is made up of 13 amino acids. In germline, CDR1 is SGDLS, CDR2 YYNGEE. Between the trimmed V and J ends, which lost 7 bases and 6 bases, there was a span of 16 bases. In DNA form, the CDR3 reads TGTGCCAGCGGTCAGGGCCCCTGGGATGGCTACACCTTC. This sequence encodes CASGQGPWDGYTF. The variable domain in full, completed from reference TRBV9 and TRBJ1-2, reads DSGVTQTPKHLITATGQRVTLRCSPRSGDLSVYWYQQSLDQGLQFLIQYYNGEERAKGNILERFSAQQFPDLHSELNLSSLELGDSALYFCASGQGPWDGYTFGSGTRLTVV.

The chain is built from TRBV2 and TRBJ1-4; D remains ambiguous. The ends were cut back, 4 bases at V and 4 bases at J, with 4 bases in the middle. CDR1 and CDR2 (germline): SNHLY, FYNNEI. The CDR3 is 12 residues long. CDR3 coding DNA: TGTGCCAGCAGTGCCAATAATGAAAAACTGTTTTTT. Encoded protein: CASSANNEKLFF.

The CDR3 DNA reads TGTGCCACCCAGGGGGCGCCTAGCTATGGCTACACCTTC. Translated, it gives CATQGAPSYGYTF. V usage is TRBV28 and J usage is TRBJ1-2; the match to TRBD1 covers 8 bases. V dropped 10 bases and J dropped 4; count of bases not matched to a gene: 8. The CDR3 length is 13 residues. Germline V CDR1 and CDR2: MDHEN, SYDVKM.

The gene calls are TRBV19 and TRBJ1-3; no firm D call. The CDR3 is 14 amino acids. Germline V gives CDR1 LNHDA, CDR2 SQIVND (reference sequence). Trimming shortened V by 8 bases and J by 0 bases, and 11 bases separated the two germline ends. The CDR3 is CASAFGSSGNTIYF. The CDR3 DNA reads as TGTGCCAGTGCATTCGGGTCCTCTGGAAACACCATATATTTT.

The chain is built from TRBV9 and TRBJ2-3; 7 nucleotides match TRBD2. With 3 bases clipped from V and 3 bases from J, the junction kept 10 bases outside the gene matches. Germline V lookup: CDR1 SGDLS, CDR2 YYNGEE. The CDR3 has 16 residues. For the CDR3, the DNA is TGTGCCAGCAGCGACGGGGTTGGCGGGGGAACAGATACGCAGTATTTT. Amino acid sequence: CASSDGVGGGTDTQYF. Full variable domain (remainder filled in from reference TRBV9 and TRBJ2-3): DSGVTQTPKHLITATGQRVTLRCSPRSGDLSVYWYQQSLDQGLQFLIQYYNGEERAKGNILERFSAQQFPDLHSELNLSSLELGDSALYFCASSDGVGGGTDTQYFGPGTRLTVL.

Here the CDR3 DNA reads TGTGCCAGTAGTACGATAAAGACAGGGGCGGAGACCCAGTACTTC. This translates into CASSTIKTGAETQYF. This chain connects TRBV19 to TRBJ2-5, with 8 bases lining up with TRBD1. Unmatched junction bases numbered 9, after V lost 4 bases and J lost 5 bases. Germline CDR1 LNHDA, CDR2 SQIVND (reference sequence). The CDR3 covers 15 residues.

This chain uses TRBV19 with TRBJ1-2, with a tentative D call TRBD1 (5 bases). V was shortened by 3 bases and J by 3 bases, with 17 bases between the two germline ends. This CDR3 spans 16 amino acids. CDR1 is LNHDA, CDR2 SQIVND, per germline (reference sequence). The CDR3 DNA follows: TGTGCCAGTAGTATTTTCCAGGGAGGGACCTACTATGGCTACACCTTC. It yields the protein CASSIFQGGTYYGYTF.

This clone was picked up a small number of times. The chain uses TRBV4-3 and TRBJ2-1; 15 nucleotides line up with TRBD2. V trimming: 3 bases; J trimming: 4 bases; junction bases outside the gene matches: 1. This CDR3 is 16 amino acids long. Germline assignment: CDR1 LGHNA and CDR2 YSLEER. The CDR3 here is CASSQGTSGRYNEQFF. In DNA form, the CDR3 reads TGCGCCAGCAGCCAGGGGACTAGCGGGAGGTACAATGAGCAGTTCTTC.

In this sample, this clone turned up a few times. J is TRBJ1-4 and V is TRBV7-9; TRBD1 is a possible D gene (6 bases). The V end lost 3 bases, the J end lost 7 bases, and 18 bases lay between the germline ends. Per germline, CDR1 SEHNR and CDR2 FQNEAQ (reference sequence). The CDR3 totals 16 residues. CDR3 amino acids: CASSLAGTSLGEKLFF. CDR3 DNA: TGTGCCAGCAGCTTGGCCGGGACATCCCTCGGTGAAAAACTGTTTTTT.

CDR3 sequence reads: CANLDGEETQYF. CDR3 DNA: TGTGCCAACTTGGACGGGGAAGAGACCCAGTACTTC. The chain employs TRBV28 and TRBJ2-5; D is perhaps TRBD2 (5 bases). Germline V gene data show CDR1 as MDHEN and CDR2 as SYDVKM. The CDR3 is 12 amino acids. The V gene lost 10 bases and the J gene lost 3 bases, with 12 bases spanning the gap. Looking up the rest from reference TRBV28 and TRBJ2-5 gives the full variable domain: DVKVTQSSRYLVKRTGEKVFLECVQDMDHENMFWYRQDPGLGLRLIYFSYDVKMKEKGDIPEGYSVSREKKERFSLILESASTNQTSMYLCANLDGEETQYFGPGTRLLVL.

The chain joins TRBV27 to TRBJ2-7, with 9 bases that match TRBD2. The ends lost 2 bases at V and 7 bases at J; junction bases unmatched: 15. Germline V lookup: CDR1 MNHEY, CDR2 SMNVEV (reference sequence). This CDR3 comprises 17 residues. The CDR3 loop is CASSLEGRREGLWEQYF. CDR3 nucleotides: TGTGCCAGCAGTTTAGAGGGTCGGCGGGAGGGCCTATGGGAGCAGTACTTC.

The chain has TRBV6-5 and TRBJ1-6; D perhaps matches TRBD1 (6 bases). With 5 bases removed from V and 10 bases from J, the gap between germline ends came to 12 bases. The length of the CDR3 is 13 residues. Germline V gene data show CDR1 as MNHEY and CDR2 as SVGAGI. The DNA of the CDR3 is TGTGCCAGCAGTAGGGGGTTATCGTCACCCCTCCACTTT. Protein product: CASSRGLSSPLHF.

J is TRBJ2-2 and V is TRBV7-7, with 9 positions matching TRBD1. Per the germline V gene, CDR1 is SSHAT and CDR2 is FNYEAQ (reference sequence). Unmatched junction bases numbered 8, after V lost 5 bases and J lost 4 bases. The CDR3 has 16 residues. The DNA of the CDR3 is TGTGCCAGCAGCACACAGGGGGCGCTGAGCACCGGGGAGCTGTTTTTT. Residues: CASSTQGALSTGELFF.

The CDR3 coding sequence is TGTGCCAGCAGTGACTCTGGGGGGGCGTCGGATGAGCAGTTCTTC. The encoded protein is CASSDSGGASDEQFF. V and J are TRBV6-4 and TRBJ2-1; D perhaps matches TRBD2 (7 bases). The CDR3 sequence is 15 residues long. Germline values: CDR1 MRHNA, CDR2 SNTAGT. Trimming removed 0 bases from V and 8 bases from J, with 14 bases in between.

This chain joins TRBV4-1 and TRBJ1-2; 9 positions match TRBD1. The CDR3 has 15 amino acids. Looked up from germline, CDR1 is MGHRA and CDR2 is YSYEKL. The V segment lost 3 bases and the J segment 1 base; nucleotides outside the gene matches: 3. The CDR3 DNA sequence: TGCGCCAGCAGCCACCGGACAGGGGATAACTATGGCTACACCTTC. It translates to CASSHRTGDNYGYTF.

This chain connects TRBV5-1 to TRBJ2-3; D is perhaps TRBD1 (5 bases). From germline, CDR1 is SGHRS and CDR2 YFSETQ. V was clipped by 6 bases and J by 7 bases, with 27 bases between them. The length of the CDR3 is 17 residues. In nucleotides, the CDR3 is TGCGCCAGCATCCTCCTCCCTGGGGCTACCCCGACGAATACGCAGTATTTT. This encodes CASILLPGATPTNTQYF.

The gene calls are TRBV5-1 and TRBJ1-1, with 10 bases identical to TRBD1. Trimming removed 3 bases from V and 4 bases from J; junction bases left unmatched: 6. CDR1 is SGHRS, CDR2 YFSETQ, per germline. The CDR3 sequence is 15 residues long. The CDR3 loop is CASSSTGTGATEAFF. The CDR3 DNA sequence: TGCGCCAGCAGCTCTACCGGGACAGGGGCCACTGAAGCTTTCTTT. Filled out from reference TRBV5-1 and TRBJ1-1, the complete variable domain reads KAGVTQTPRYLIKTRGQQVTLSCSPISGHRSVSWYQQTPGQGLQFLFEYFSETQRNKGNFPGRFSGRQFSNSRSEMNVSTLELGDSALYLCASSSTGTGATEAFFGQGTRLTVV.

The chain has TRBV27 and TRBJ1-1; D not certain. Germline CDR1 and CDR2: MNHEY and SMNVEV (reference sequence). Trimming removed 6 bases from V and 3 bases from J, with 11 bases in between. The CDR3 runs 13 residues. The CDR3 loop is CASSKNRDTEAFF. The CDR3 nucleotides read TGTGCCAGCAGCAAAAACCGGGACACTGAAGCTTTCTTT.

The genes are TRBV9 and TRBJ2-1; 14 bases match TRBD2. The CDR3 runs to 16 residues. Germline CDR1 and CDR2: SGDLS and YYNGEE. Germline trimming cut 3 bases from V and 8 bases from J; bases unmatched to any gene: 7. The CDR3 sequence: CASSEATSGGVDEQFF. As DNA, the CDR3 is TGTGCCAGCAGCGAAGCGACTAGCGGGGGGGTCGATGAGCAGTTCTTC.

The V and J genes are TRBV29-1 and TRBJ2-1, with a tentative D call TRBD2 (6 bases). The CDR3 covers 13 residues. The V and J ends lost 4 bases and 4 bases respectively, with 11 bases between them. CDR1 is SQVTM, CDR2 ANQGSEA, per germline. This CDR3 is CSVVGRGYNEQFF. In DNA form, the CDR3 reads TGCAGCGTTGTCGGGAGAGGGTACAATGAGCAGTTCTTC.

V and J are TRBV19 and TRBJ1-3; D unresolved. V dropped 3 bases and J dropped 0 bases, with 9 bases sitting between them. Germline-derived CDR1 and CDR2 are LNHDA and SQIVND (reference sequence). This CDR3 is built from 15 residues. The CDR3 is CASSMFGISGNTIYF. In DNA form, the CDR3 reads TGTGCCAGTAGTATGTTCGGTATCTCTGGAAACACCATATATTTT.

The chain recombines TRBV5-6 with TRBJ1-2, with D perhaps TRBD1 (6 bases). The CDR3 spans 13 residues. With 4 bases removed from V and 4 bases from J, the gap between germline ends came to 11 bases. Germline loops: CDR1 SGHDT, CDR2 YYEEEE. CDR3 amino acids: CASSSGQLYGYTF. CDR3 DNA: TGTGCCAGCAGCAGCGGACAGCTCTATGGCTACACCTTC.

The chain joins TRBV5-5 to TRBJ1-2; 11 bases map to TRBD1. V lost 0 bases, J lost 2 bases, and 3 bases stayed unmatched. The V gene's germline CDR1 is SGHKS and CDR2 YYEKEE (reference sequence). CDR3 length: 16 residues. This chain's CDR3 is CASSLARTGGNYGYTF. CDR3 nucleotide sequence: TGTGCCAGCAGCTTGGCCCGGACAGGGGGCAACTATGGCTACACCTTC.

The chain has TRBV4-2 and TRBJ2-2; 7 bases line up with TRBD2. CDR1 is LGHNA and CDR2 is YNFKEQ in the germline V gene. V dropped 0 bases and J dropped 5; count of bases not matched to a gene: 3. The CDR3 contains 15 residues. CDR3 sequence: CASSQDAAGTGELFF. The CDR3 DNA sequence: TGTGCCAGCAGCCAAGATGCAGCGGGGACCGGGGAGCTGTTTTTT.

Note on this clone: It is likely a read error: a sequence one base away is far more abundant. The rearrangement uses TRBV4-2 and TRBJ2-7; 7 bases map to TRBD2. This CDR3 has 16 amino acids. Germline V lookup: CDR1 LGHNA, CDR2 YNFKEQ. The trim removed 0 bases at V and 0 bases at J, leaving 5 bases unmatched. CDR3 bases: TGTGCCAGCAGCCAAGAGATGACTAGCAGCTCCTACGAGCAGTACTTC. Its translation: CASSQEMTSSSYEQYF.

For the CDR3, the DNA is TGTGCCACAGAACAGGGAGCGACCCAGTACTTC. Translation: CATEQGATQYF. The V and J genes are TRBV10-3 and TRBJ2-5; possibly TRBD1 for D (6 bases). The germline gives CDR1 ENHRY, CDR2 SYGVKD. The CDR3 contains 11 residues. V was clipped by 10 bases and J by 7 bases, with 13 bases between them.

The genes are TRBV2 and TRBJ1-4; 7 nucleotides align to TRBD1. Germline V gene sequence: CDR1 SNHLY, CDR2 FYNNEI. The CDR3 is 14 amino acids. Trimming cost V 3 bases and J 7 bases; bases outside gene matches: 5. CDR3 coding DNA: TGTGCCAGCAGTGAGACAGGGTTTGGTGAAAAACTGTTTTTT. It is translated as CASSETGFGEKLFF.

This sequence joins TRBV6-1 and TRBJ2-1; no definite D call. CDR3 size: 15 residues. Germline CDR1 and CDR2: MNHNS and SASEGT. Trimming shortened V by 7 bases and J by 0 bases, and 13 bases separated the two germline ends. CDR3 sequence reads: CASTTAVSSYNEQFF. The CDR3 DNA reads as TGTGCCAGCACGACTGCGGTGAGCTCCTACAATGAGCAGTTCTTC.